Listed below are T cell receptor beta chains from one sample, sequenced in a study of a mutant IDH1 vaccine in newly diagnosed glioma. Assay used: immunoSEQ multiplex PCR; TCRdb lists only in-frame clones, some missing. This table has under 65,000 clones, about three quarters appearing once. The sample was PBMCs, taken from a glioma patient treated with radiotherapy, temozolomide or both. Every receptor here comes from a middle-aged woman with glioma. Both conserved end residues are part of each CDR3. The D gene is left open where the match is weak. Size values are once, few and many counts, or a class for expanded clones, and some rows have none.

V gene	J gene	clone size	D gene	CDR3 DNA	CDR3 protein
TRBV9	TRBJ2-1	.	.	TGTGCCAGCAGCTCAAGACCCGGATTGGAGCAGTTCTTC	CASSSRPGLEQFF
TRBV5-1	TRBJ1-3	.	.	TGCGCCAGCAGCTTGGATATGAACTCTGGAAACACCATATATTTT	CASSLDMNSGNTIYF
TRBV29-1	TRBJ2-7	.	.	TGCAGCGTTGAACGCGAGGGGGGACAGACCTACGAGCAGTACTTC	CSVEREGGQTYEQYF
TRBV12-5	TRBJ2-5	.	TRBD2	TGTGCTAGTGGTTTGGGACGGACTACGGGGGGCCAAGAGACCCAGTACTTC	CASGLGRTTGGQETQYF
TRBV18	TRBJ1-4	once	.	TGTGCCAGCTCACCACAGGGCAACCGCGGTGAAAAACTGTTTTTT	CASSPQGNRGEKLFF
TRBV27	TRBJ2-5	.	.	TGTGCCAGCAGACAAAGAGAAGAGACCCAGTACTTC	CASRQREETQYF
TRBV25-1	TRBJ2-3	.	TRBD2	TGTGCCAGCAGTGAAAGCGGGGGGAATTCCGATACGCAGTATTTT	CASSESGGNSDTQYF
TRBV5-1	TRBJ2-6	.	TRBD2	TGCGCCAGCAGCTTGGCGCTAGCGGGGGGGAACTCTGGGGCCAACGTCCTGACTTTC	CASSLALAGGNSGANVLTF
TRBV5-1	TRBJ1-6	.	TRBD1	TGCGCCAGCAGCCTGGGACAGGGGAATTCACCCCTCCACTTT	CASSLGQGNSPLHF
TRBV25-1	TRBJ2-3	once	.	TGTGCCAGCAAAGGCTACACAGATACGCAGTATTTT	CASKGYTDTQYF
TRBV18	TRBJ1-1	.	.	TGTGCCAGCTCACCACTTCACTTGAACACTGAAGCTTTCTTT	CASSPLHLNTEAFF
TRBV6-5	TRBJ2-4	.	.	TGTGCCAGCAGACCCTCGACAGTCAACATTCAGTACTTC	CASRPSTVNIQYF
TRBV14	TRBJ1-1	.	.	TGTGCCAGCAGCCACCATACAGGGGAAGCTTTCTTT	CASSHHTGEAFF
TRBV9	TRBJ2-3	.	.	TGTGCCAGCAGCGTAGGGGAAACAGGTCGCACAGATACGCAGTATTTT	CASSVGETGRTDTQYF
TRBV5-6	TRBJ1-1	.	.	TGTGCCAGCAGCTCTAACACTGAAGCTTTCTTT	CASSSNTEAFF
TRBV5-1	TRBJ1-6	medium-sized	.	TGCGCCAGCAGCTTGATGGAGCCCAATTCACCCCTCCACTTT	CASSLMEPNSPLHF
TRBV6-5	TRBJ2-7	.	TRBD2	TGTGCCAGCAGTACTAGCGGGGGGGCCTTCAACGAGCAGTACTTC	CASSTSGGAFNEQYF
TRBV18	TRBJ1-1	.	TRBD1	TGTGCCAGCTCACCAGGGCCAGGGGGGAACACTGAAGCTTTCTTT	CASSPGPGGNTEAFF
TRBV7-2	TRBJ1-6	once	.	TGTGCCAGCAGCTTATTTCCAAACTCCTATAATTCACCCCTCCACTTT	CASSLFPNSYNSPLHF
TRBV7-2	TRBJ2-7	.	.	TGTGCCAGCAGCTTAGGGGGGACTGGTTCCTACGAGCAGTACTTC	CASSLGGTGSYEQYF
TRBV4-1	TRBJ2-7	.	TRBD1	TGCGCCAGCAGCCCCACGGGACAGGCCTACGAGCAGTACTTC	CASSPTGQAYEQYF
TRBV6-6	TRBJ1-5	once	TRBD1	TGTGCCAGTTCGACAGGGATCAATCAGCCCCAGCATTTT	CASSTGINQPQHF
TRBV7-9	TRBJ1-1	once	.	TGTGCCAGCAGCTTAGAGGGGGGGGTAAACACTGAAGCTTTCTTT	CASSLEGGVNTEAFF
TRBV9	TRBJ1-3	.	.	TGTGCCAGCAGCGTAGGGAGGGAGGGGGATTTTGGAAACACCATATATTTT	CASSVGREGDFGNTIYF
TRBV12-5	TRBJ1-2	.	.	TGTGCTAGTGGTTTGGTACTGGACAGAGCTAACTATGGCTACACCTTC	CASGLVLDRANYGYTF
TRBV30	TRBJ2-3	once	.	TGTGCCTGGAGTGGGTGGGCCCTCACAGATACGCAGTATTTT	CAWSGWALTDTQYF
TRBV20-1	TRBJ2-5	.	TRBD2	TGCAGTGGACTAGCAGTGGAGACCCAGTACTTC	CSGLAVETQYF
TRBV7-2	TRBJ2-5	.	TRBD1	TGTGCCAGCAGCTTGGGGACAGGGCTAGAGACCCAGTACTTC	CASSLGTGLETQYF
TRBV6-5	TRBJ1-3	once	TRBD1	TGTGCCAGCAGTTACCAGGGACAGGCTGGAAACACCATATATTTT	CASSYQGQAGNTIYF
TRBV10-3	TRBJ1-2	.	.	TGTGCCACCACCCGGGACCCTAACTATGGCTACACCTTC	CATTRDPNYGYTF
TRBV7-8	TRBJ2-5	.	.	TGTGCCAGCAGCTTAGCTTGGGGAGAGACCCAGTACTTC	CASSLAWGETQYF
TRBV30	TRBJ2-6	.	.	TGTGCCTTCGACAGCTCTGGGGCCAACGTCCTGACTTTC	CAFDSSGANVLTF
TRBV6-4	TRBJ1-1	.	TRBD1	TGTGCCAGCAGATTGACAGGGATGAACACTGAAGCTTTCTTT	CASRLTGMNTEAFF
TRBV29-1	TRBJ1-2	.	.	TGCAGCGGGGGCGGGGGCAACTATGGCTACACCTTC	CSGGGGNYGYTF
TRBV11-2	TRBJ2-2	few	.	TGTGCCAGCAGCTTTGCGGGAATTTACACCGGGGAGCTGTTTTTT	CASSFAGIYTGELFF
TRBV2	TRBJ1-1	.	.	TGTGCCAGCAGTCTTTACAGGGTCGGGAACACTGAAGCTTTCTTT	CASSLYRVGNTEAFF
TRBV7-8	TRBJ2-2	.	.	TGTGCCAGCAGCTTAGCGGGGGGACCTAAGATAAACACCGGGGAGCTGTTTTTT	CASSLAGGPKINTGELFF
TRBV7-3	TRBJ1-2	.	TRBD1	TGTGCCAGCAGCCAAGGGTCGGGACAGGAGGCTGGCTACACCTTC	CASSQGSGQEAGYTF
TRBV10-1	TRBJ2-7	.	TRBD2	TGCGCCAGCAGTGAGCTAGCGGGGGGCGCCTACGAGCAGTACTTC	CASSELAGGAYEQYF
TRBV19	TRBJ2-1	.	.	TGTGCCAGTACCATGGGGAAGGGGGGGAGGGATGAGCAGTTCTTC	CASTMGKGGRDEQFF
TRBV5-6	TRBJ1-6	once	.	TGTGCCAGCAGCTCAGGACGGACTTATAATTCACCCCTCCACTTT	CASSSGRTYNSPLHF
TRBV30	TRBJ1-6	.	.	TGTGCCTGGAGTGTAAAGGCCCCCGGGACCGCGCGGGCACCCCTCCACTTT	CAWSVKAPGTARAPLHF
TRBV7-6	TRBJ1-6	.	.	TGTGCCAGCAGCTTAGAGGCCCGTGGGAATTCACCCCTCCACTTT	CASSLEARGNSPLHF
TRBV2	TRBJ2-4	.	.	TGTGCCAGCAGTGAAGAAAACATTCAGTACTTC	CASSEENIQYF
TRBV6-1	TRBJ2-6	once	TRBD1	TGTGCCGCGAGACAGGGCGCCGGGGCCAACGTCCTGACTTTC	CAARQGAGANVLTF
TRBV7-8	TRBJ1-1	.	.	TGTGCCAGCAAACTTGGAGACCTTGGGAACACTGAAGCTTTCTTT	CASKLGDLGNTEAFF
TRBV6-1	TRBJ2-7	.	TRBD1	TGTGCCAGCAGTGTGAGAGGGACAGCGGTAACCTACGAGCAGTACTTC	CASSVRGTAVTYEQYF
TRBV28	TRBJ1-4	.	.	TGTGCCAGCAGCATGGGGAGCAATGAAAAACTGTTTTTT	CASSMGSNEKLFF